This TCR beta chain was identified in a study of PD-L1 blockade in urothelial cancer. On the study more broadly: Median T cell yield from blood was fewer than 150,000.

Time point noted: pretreatment peripheral blood. The study enrolled patients with locally advanced or metastatic urothelial carcinoma. Pretreatment and on-treatment blood mononuclear cell samples were taken, totaling between 1 and 8 time points per patient. TCRdb's copy holds only in-frame clones and misses some; the assay was immunoSEQ multiplex PCR. The sample lists almost 90,000 clones, roughly 89% occurring once. The CDR3 is 14 residues long. Losses at the gene ends were 7 bases for V and 5 bases for J; bases not matched to a gene: 9. Germline-derived CDR1 and CDR2 are SNHLY and FYNNEI. This sequence was found in a man between 60 and 70 years old with urothelial cancer. The J gene is TRBJ1-2, the V gene TRBV2, with 8 bases fitting TRBD1. The source was PBMCs, collected around atezolizumab (anti-PD-L1) treatment. The CDR3 DNA reads TGTGCCAGCAATGCTCAGGGGGCGGGTTATGGCTACACCTTC. Amino acids: CASNAQGAGYGYTF. Looking up the rest from reference TRBV2 and TRBJ1-2 gives the full variable domain: EPEVTQTPSHQVTQMGQEVILRCVPISNHLYFYWYRQILGQKVEFLVSFYNNEISEKSEIFDDQFSVERPDGSNFTLKIRSTKLEDSAMYFCASNAQGAGYGYTFGSGTRLTVV.